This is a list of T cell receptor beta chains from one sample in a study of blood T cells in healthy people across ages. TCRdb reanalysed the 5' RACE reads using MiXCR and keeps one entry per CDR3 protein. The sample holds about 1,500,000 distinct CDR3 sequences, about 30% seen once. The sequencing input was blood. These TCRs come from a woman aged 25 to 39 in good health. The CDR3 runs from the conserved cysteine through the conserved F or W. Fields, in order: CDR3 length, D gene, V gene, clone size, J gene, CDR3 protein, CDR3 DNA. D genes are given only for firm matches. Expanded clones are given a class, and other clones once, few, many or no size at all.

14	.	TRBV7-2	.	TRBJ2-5	CASSFPAGGDEQYF	TGTGCCAGCAGTTTTCCGGCGGGCGGCGATGAGCAGTACTTC
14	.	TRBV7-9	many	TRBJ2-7	CASSLSAGAYEQYF	TGTGCCAGCAGCTTATCGGCAGGGGCCTACGAGCAGTACTTC
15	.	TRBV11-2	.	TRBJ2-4	CASSTRLVAKNIQYF	TGTGCCAGCAGCACCCGTTTGGTCGCCAAAAACATTCAGTACTTC
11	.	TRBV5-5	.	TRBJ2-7	CASSLPSEQYF	TGTGCCAGCAGCTTGCCGAGCGAGCAGTACTTC
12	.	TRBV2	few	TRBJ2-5	CANSRVQETQYF	TGTGCCAACAGTCGAGTCCAAGAGACCCAGTACTTC
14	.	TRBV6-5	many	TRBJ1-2	CASSYVLGTYGYTF	TGTGCCAGCAGTTACGTTCTGGGGACCTATGGCTACACCTTC
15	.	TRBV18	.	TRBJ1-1	CASSGGRVQNTEAFF	TGTGCCAGCTCCGGGGGCCGGGTGCAGAACACTGAAGCTTTCTTT
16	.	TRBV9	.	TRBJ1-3	CASSMLPGSSGNTRYF	TGTGCCAGCAGCATGCTTCCAGGTTCCTCTGGAAACACCAGATATTTT
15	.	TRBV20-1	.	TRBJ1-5	CSARDRRGSNQPQHF	TGCAGTGCTAGAGACCGCCGGGGTTCCAATCAGCCCCAGCATTTT
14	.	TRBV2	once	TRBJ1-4	CAGGSQAPNEKLFF	TGTGCCGGCGGGTCACAGGCCCCGAATGAAAAACTGTTTTTT
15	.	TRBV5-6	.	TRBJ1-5	CASSLRPLSNQPQHF	TGTGCCAGCAGCTTGCGGCCTTTGAGCAATCAGCCCCAGCATTTT
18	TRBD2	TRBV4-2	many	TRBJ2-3	CASSQTQRGSGRSDTQYF	TGTGCCAGCAGCCAGACACAAAGGGGTAGCGGGAGATCAGATACGCAGTATTTT
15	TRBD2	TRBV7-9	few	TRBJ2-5	CASSLGTRLAETQYF	TGTGCCAGCAGCTTGGGGACTAGGTTGGCAGAGACCCAGTACTTC
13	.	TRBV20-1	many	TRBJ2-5	CSAAAVGLETQYF	TGCAGTGCGGCTGCGGTTGGTCTCGAGACCCAGTACTTC
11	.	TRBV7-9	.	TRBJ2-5	CASSLDQTQYF	TGTGCCAGCAGCTTGGATCAGACCCAGTACTTC
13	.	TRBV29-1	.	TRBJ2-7	CGVELVSVYEQYF	TGCGGCGTTGAGCTAGTCTCAGTCTACGAGCAGTACTTC
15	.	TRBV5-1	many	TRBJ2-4	CASSPLAVAKNIQYF	TGCGCCAGCAGCCCCCTCGCGGTAGCCAAAAACATTCAGTACTTC
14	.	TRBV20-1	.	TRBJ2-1	CSARDPGGDNEQFF	TGCAGTGCTAGAGATCCAGGAGGGGATAATGAGCAGTTCTTC